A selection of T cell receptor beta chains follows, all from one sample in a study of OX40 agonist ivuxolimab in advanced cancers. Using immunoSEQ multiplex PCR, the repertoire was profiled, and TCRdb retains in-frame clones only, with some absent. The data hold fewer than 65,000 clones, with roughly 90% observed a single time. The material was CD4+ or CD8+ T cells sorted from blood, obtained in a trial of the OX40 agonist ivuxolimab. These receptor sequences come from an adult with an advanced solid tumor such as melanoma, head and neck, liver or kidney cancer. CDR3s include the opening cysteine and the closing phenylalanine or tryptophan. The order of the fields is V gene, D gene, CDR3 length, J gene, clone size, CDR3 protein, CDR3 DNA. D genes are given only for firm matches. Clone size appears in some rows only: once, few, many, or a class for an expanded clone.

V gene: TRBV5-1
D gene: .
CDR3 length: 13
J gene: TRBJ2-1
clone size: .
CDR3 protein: CASSLEGSNEQFF
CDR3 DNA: TGCGCCAGCAGCTTAGAAGGGTCCAATGAGCAGTTCTTC

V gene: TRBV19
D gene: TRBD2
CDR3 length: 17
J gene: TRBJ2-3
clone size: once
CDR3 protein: CASSASWTSGGTDTQYF
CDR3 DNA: TGTGCCAGTAGTGCTAGTTGGACTAGCGGGGGCACAGATACGCAGTATTTT

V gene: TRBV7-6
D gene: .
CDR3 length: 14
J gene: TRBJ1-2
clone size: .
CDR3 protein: CASSLVPGGHGYTF
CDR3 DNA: TGTGCCAGCAGCTTAGTACCCGGGGGGCATGGCTACACCTTC

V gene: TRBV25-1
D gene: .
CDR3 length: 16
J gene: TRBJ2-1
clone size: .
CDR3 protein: CASSEWEGGSYNEQFF
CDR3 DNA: TGTGCCAGCAGTGAATGGGAGGGGGGCTCCTACAATGAGCAGTTCTTC

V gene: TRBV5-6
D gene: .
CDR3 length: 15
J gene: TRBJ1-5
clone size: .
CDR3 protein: CASSSFPGSNQPQHF
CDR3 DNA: TGTGCCAGCAGCTCATTCCCGGGAAGCAATCAGCCCCAGCATTTT

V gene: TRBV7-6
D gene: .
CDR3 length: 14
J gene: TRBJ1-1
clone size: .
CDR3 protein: CASSSTTVYTEAFF
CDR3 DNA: TGTGCCAGCAGCTCGACGACAGTGTATACTGAAGCTTTCTTT

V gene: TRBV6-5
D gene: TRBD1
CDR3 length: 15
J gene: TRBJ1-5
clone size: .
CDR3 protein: CASSLTQGVNQPQHF
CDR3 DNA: TGTGCCAGCAGTTTGACCCAGGGGGTGAATCAGCCCCAGCATTTT

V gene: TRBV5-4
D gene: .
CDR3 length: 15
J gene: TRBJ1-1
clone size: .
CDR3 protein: CASSGGGGFGPEAFF
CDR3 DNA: TGTGCCAGCAGCGGCGGCGGGGGTTTCGGGCCTGAAGCTTTCTTT

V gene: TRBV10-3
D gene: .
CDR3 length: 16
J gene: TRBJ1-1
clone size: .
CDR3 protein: CAISESTGRENTEAFF
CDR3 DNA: TGTGCCATCAGTGAGTCTACAGGGAGGGAGAACACTGAAGCTTTCTTT

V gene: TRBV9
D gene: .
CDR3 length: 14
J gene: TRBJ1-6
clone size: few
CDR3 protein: CASSVGWADSPLHF
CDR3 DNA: TGTGCCAGCAGCGTAGGTTGGGCCGATTCACCCCTCCACTTT

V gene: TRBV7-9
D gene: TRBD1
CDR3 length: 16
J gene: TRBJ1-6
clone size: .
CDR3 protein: CASSDTRDRVGSPLHF
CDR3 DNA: TGTGCCAGCAGCGATACTCGGGACAGGGTGGGATCACCCCTCCACTTT

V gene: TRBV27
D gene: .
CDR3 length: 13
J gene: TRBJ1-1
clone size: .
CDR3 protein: CASSLTGNTEAFF
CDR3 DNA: TGTGCCAGCAGTTTAACGGGGAACACTGAAGCTTTCTTT

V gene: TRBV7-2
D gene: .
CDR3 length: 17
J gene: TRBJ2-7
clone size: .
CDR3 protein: CASILLRVGQSSYEQYF
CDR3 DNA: TGTGCCAGCATCCTTCTTAGGGTGGGGCAGAGCTCCTACGAGCAGTACTTC

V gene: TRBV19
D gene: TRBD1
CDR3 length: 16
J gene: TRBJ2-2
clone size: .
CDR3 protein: CASSIGQGADTGELFF
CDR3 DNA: TGTGCCAGTAGTATCGGCCAGGGGGCGGACACCGGGGAGCTGTTTTTT

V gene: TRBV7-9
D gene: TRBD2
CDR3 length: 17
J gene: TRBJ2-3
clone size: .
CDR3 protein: CASSTPGTSGPTDTQYF
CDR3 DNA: TGTGCCAGCAGCACCCCCGGGACTAGCGGTCCCACAGATACGCAGTATTTT

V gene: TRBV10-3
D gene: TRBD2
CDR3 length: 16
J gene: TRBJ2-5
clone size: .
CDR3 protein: CAISSSSGGSAETQYF
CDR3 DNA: TGTGCCATCAGCTCGTCTAGCGGGGGGAGTGCGGAGACCCAGTACTTC

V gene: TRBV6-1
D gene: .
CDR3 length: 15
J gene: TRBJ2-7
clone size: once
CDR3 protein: CASSEGLLGAYEQYF
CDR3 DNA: TGTGCCAGCAGTGAAGGTTTACTAGGGGCCTACGAGCAGTACTTC

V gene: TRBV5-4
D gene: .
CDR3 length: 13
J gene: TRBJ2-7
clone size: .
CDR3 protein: CASSLARGYEQYF
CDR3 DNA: TGTGCCAGCAGCTTGGCCCGGGGCTACGAGCAGTACTTC

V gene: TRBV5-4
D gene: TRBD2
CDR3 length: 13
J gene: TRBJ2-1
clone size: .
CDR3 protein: CASSATGGAEQFF
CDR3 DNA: TGTGCCAGCAGCGCTACGGGGGGGGCTGAGCAGTTCTTC

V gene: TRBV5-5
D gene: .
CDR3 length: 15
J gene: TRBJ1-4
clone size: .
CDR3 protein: CASSLVGHPNEKLFF
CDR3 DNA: TGTGCCAGCAGCTTGGTTGGACACCCTAATGAAAAACTGTTTTTT

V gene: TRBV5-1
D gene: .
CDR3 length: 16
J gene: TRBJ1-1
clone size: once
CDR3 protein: CASSLGWLEGNTEAFF
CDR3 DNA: TGCGCCAGCAGCTTGGGGTGGCTAGAGGGGAACACTGAAGCTTTCTTT

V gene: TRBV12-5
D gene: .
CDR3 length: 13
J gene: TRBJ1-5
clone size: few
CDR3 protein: CASASDGGQPQHF
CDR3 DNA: TGTGCTAGTGCCTCCGACGGGGGGCAGCCCCAGCATTTT

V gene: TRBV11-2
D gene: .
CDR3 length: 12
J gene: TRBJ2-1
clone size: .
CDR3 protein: CASSLGGSEQFF
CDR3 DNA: TGTGCCAGCAGCTTAGGCGGTTCTGAGCAGTTCTTC

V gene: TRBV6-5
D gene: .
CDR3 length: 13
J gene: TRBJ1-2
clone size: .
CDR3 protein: CASSYEPRVRYTF
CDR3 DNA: TGTGCCAGCAGTTACGAGCCCCGTGTTAGGTACACCTTC

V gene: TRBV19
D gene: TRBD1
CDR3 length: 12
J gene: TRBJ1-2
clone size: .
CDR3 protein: CASSKGADGYTF
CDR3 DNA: TGTGCCAGTTCTAAGGGGGCGGATGGCTACACCTTC

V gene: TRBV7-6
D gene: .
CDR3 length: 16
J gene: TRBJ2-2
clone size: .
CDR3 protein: CASSLEVLPNTGELFF
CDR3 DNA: TGTGCCAGCAGCTTAGAAGTGTTACCGAACACCGGGGAGCTGTTTTTT

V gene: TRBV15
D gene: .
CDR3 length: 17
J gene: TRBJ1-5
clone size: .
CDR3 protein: CATSREIPGWGDQPQHF
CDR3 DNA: TGTGCCACCAGCAGAGAGATTCCAGGGTGGGGAGATCAGCCCCAGCATTTT

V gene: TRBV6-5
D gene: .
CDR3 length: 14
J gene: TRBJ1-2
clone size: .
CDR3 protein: CASSYSQDKYGYTF
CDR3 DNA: TGTGCCAGCAGTTACTCACAGGATAAATATGGCTACACCTTC

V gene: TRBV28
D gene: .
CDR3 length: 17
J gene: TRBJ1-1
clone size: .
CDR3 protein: CASSLEGGVSPNTEAFF
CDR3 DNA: TGTGCCAGCAGCCTTGAGGGGGGGGTAAGCCCGAACACTGAAGCTTTCTTT

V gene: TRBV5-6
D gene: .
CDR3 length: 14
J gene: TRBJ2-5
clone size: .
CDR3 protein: CASSFSEFQETQYF
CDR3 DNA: TGTGCCAGCAGCTTCTCAGAATTCCAAGAGACCCAGTACTTC

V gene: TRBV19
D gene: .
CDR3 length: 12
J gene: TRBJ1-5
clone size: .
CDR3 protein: CASSSGLQPQHF
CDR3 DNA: TGTGCCAGTAGTTCAGGGCTTCAGCCCCAGCATTTT

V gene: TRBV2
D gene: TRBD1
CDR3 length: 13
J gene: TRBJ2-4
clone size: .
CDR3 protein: CASRDRDGNIQYF
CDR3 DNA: TGTGCCAGCAGGGACAGGGACGGGAACATTCAGTACTTC